Below, 17 T cell receptor beta chains from the same sample are listed, as sequenced in a study of preoperative IRX-2 immunotherapy in early breast cancer. Clones were read by immunoSEQ multiplex PCR, and TCRdb kept only the in-frame ones, dropping some. Among roughly 43,000 clones listed, approximately 94% were seen once. Treatment specified: preoperative locoregional IRX-2 cytokine immunotherapy. The sample here was tumor tissue, taken after IRX-2 immunotherapy. All receptors derive from a human donor with breast cancer.

This chain joins TRBV6-5 and TRBJ1-2; D gene uncertain. The CDR3 length is 14 residues. Trimming took off 0 bases at V and 4 bases at J, with 9 bases between the two ends. CDR1 is MNHEY, CDR2 SVGAGI, per germline. The CDR3 DNA reads as TGTGCCAGCAGTTACTCAGAGGGTAGCTATGGCTACACCTTC. It encodes CASSYSEGSYGYTF.

The chain employs TRBV19 and TRBJ1-5; possible D gene TRBD1, 5 bases. The germline V gene has CDR1 LNHDA and CDR2 SQIVND (reference sequence). V lost 8 bases and J lost 5, with 13 bases in between. This CDR3 comprises 13 residues. The CDR3 loop is CASQDNRHQPQHF. CDR3 DNA sequence: TGTGCCAGTCAGGACAATCGACATCAGCCCCAGCATTTT.

The V call is TRBV5-1, the J call TRBJ1-1, with D unresolved. The V gene's germline CDR1 is SGHRS and CDR2 YFSETQ. V lost 0 bases to trimming and J lost 6 bases, with 12 bases between them. The CDR3 runs to 14 residues. CDR3 amino acids: CASSLGPGSAEAFF. DNA of the CDR3: TGCGCCAGCAGCTTGGGGCCGGGTTCCGCTGAAGCTTTCTTT.

The chain recombines TRBV5-6 with TRBJ1-6; D is possibly TRBD1 (5 bases). There are 15 residues in the CDR3. The V and J ends lost 6 bases and 3 bases respectively, with 13 bases between them. Looked up from germline, CDR1 is SGHDT and CDR2 is YYEEEE. In DNA form, the CDR3 reads TGTGCCAGCACCATTGCGGGGGTCTATAATTCACCCCTCCACTTT. Amino acid sequence: CASTIAGVYNSPLHF.

This clone has just one count. The chain carries TRBV15 and TRBJ2-2; D may be TRBD1 or TRBD2 (5 bases each). The germline V gene has CDR1 LNHNV and CDR2 YYDKDF (reference sequence). The CDR3 length is 16 residues. Trimming took off 3 bases at V and 6 bases at J, with 17 bases between the two ends. CDR3 in amino acids: CATSRPRDVTPGELFF. As DNA, the CDR3 is TGTGCCACCAGCAGGCCCCGGGACGTAACCCCCGGGGAGCTGTTTTTT.

The CDR3 is CASTPTRGPGSNQPQHF. CDR3 nucleotides: TGTGCCAGTACCCCCACCCGGGGGCCAGGAAGCAATCAGCCCCAGCATTTT. The V and J genes are TRBV19 and TRBJ1-5, with TRBD1 as a possible D gene (6 bases). Per the germline V gene, CDR1 is LNHDA and CDR2 is SQIVND (reference sequence). CDR3 length equals 17 residues. V dropped 7 bases and J dropped 1 base, with 20 bases sitting between them.

CDR3 sequence reads: CASSLFDRVNTEAFF. The CDR3 DNA reads TGTGCCAGCAGCCTATTCGACAGGGTGAACACTGAAGCTTTCTTT. This chain connects TRBV4-2 to TRBJ1-1, with 7 bases matching TRBD1. V shed 4 bases, J shed 0 bases, and the junction held 5 bases outside the gene matches. The CDR3 is made up of 15 amino acids. CDR1 and CDR2 (germline): LGHNA, YNFKEQ.

The chain combines TRBV4-1 with TRBJ1-4; D remains unclear. The germline V gene has CDR1 MGHRA and CDR2 YSYEKL. The CDR3 has 12 amino acids. The ends were cut back, 1 base at V and 15 bases at J, with 12 bases in the middle. The CDR3 protein is CASSQVRGRLFF. As DNA, the CDR3 is TGCGCCAGCAGCCAAGTCCGAGGTAGATTGTTTTTT.

The J gene is TRBJ2-1, the V gene TRBV7-2; D possibly corresponds to TRBD2 (6 bases). The CDR3 extends over 14 amino acids. CDR1 is SGHTA, CDR2 FQGNSA, per germline. V dropped 5 bases and J dropped 6 bases, with 14 bases sitting between them. The CDR3 region has the DNA TGTGCCAGCAGCCCACAGCGGGTGCCCAATGAGCAGTTCTTC. As protein: CASSPQRVPNEQFF.

V and J are TRBV19 and TRBJ1-5; D is unresolved. Germline values: CDR1 LNHDA, CDR2 SQIVND (reference sequence). With 5 bases removed from V and 1 base from J, the gap between germline ends came to 12 bases. CDR3 length equals 15 residues. The CDR3 protein is CASSLKGVSNQPQHF. The CDR3 nucleotides read TGTGCCAGTAGTTTGAAGGGCGTAAGCAATCAGCCCCAGCATTTT.

The chain joins TRBV7-2 to TRBJ2-7; D call uncertain. V gave up 3 bases and J gave up 6 bases, with 15 bases separating them. Germline V gives CDR1 SGHTA, CDR2 FQGNSA. The CDR3 is 14 amino acids. CDR3 nucleotides: TGTGCCAGCAGCTTGAAGCGCTCGGGCGGCGAGCAGTACTTC. Protein product: CASSLKRSGGEQYF. The variable domain in full, with the rest retrieved from reference TRBV7-2 and TRBJ2-7, is GAGVSQSPSNKVTEKGKDVELRCDPISGHTALYWYRQSLGQGLEFLIYFQGNSAPDKSGLPSDRFSAERTGGSVSTLTIQRTQQEDSAVYLCASSLKRSGGEQYFGPGTRLTVT.

The chain links TRBV21-1 to TRBJ1-4. TRBV21-1 is designated a pseudogene. There are 16 residues in the CDR3. CDR3 nucleotide sequence: TGTGCCAGCAGCACGGTGTGTCGGCGGGGGGAGGAAAAACTGTTTTTT. This sequence encodes CASSTVCRRGEEKLFF.

The V call is TRBV19, the J call TRBJ1-5; maybe TRBD1 (6 bases). Germline V gives CDR1 LNHDA, CDR2 SQIVND (reference sequence). Trimming stripped 6 bases from V and 5 bases from J, with 14 bases between. CDR3 length equals 14 residues. The CDR3 here is CASSVTGYDQPQHF. Here the CDR3 DNA reads TGTGCCAGTAGCGTAACAGGGTACGATCAGCCCCAGCATTTT.

This clone was picked up a small number of times. This CDR3 is CASHSRDLTDTQYF. Here the CDR3 DNA reads TGTGCCAGCCACAGTCGGGATCTCACAGATACGCAGTATTTT. The chain is built from TRBV7-9 and TRBJ2-3, with D possibly matching TRBD2 (5 bases). Germline V gives CDR1 SEHNR, CDR2 FQNEAQ (reference sequence). This CDR3 has 14 residues. The V gene lost 8 bases and the J gene lost 2 bases, with 14 bases spanning the gap.

The rearrangement uses TRBV19 and TRBJ2-7; D might be TRBD2 (6 bases). Deletions cut 5 bases from V and 3 bases from J, with 11 bases between. The germline V gene has CDR1 LNHDA and CDR2 SQIVND (reference sequence). The CDR3 has 13 amino acids. CDR3 nucleotides: TGTGCCAGTAGTGTCGGGAGCTACTACGAGCAGTACTTC. It is translated as CASSVGSYYEQYF.

The chain links TRBV13 to TRBJ2-6; maybe TRBD1 (6 bases). Looked up from germline, CDR1 is PRHDT and CDR2 is FYEKMQ (reference sequence). The CDR3 runs to 16 residues. With 6 bases removed from V and 2 bases from J, the gap between germline ends came to 14 bases. CDR3 DNA: TGTGCCAGCAGAAACGCGTACAGGGCTGGGGCCAACGTCCTGACTTTC. It specifies CASRNAYRAGANVLTF.

This chain uses TRBV4-3 with TRBJ2-2; D remains ambiguous. Germline V gene data show CDR1 as LGHNA and CDR2 as YSLEER. This CDR3 comprises 14 residues. The ends were cut back, 1 base at V and 7 bases at J, with 10 bases in the middle. In nucleotides, the CDR3 is TGCGCCAGCAGCCAAGTGAGCCAGGTCGGGGAGCTGTTTTTT. This sequence encodes CASSQVSQVGELFF.